The 22 T cell receptor beta chains given below trace back to one sample, sequenced in a study of T cells in Graves' hyperthyroidism and ophthalmopathy. Authors of the study amplified TCR beta CDR3 regions from RNA transcripts. TCR CDR3 underwent first-round RT-PCR with the HTBI primer set. TCRdb recomputed calls from the multiplex PCR reads with MiXCR, one row per CDR3 protein. This sample has 500,000 to 750,000 distinct CDR3 sequences, with approximately 15% found just once. The sequencing input was blood. The receptors derive from a woman younger than 30 with Graves' ophthalmopathy.

This clonotype was counted at least ten times. The chain links TRBV6-1 to TRBJ1-2, with 10 bases that match TRBD1. The V and J ends lost 8 bases and 8 bases, in that order; junction bases with no gene match: 5. The germline CDR1 and CDR2 sequences are MNHNS and SASEGT. This CDR3 comprises 12 residues. CDR3 loop: CASLDRGRGYTF. The CDR3 DNA follows: TGTGCCAGCCTCGACAGGGGGCGAGGCTACACCTTC.

This clonotype was seen repeatedly, ten times or more. The chain couples TRBV20-1 to TRBJ2-5, with TRBD1 matching 10 bases. Looked up from germline, CDR1 is DFQATT and CDR2 is SNEGSKA (reference sequence). After removal of 5 bases from V and 4 bases from J, the junction contained 7 bases not matched to a gene. The CDR3 runs 14 residues. CDR3 sequence reads: CSALGQGLGETQYF. In DNA form, the CDR3 reads TGCAGTGCTTTGGGACAGGGGTTGGGAGAGACCCAGTACTTC.

J is TRBJ1-6 and V is TRBV4-1, with TRBD1 as a possible D gene (5 bases). Germline V lookup: CDR1 MGHRA, CDR2 YSYEKL. V was pared by 2 bases and J by 5 bases, with 13 bases between. The CDR3 totals 16 residues. CDR3 nucleotides: TGCGCCAGCAGCCAACCTAGACAGACCAATAATTCACCCCTCCACTTT. Translated, it gives CASSQPRQTNNSPLHF.

This clonotype was detected only a few times. The chain is built from TRBV4-1 and TRBJ2-7; D unclear. The CDR3 covers 13 residues. The V end lost 2 bases, the J end lost 3 bases, and 8 bases lay between the germline ends. CDR1 and CDR2 (germline): MGHRA, YSYEKL. CDR3 DNA: TGCGCCAGCAGCCAATGGTACCTCTACGAGCAGTACTTC. Protein sequence: CASSQWYLYEQYF.

The sample holds many counts of this clonotype. This chain uses TRBV6-5 with TRBJ2-1; 8 bases map to TRBD2. This CDR3 contains 16 residues. Germline CDR1 reads MNHEY; CDR2 reads SVGAGI. The V gene end was trimmed by 0 bases and the J gene end by 9 bases; junction bases not matched to a gene: 10. CDR3 loop: CASSYSRSGSNIEQFF. CDR3 coding DNA: TGTGCCAGCAGTTACTCGCGGAGCGGGAGTAACATTGAGCAGTTCTTC.

The chain uses TRBV7-3 and TRBJ1-1; D is perhaps TRBD1 (6 bases). The germline gives CDR1 SGHTA, CDR2 FQGTGA. Trimming left V 5 bases short and J 0 bases short, with 22 bases between. The CDR3 is made up of 18 amino acids. CDR3 bases: TGTGCCAGCAGCCCCGCCGACGGGACACAGGGAATGAACACTGAAGCTTTCTTT. It specifies CASSPADGTQGMNTEAFF.

This clonotype was observed many times. This chain joins TRBV20-1 and TRBJ2-7; 10 bases are a match to TRBD2. The junction had 2 bases not matched to a gene; V was cut back by 3 bases and J by 0 bases. Per the germline V gene, CDR1 is DFQATT and CDR2 is SNEGSKA (reference sequence). This CDR3 has 14 residues. The CDR3 reads CSASGTSDSYEQYF. The CDR3 bases are TGCAGTGCTAGCGGGACTAGCGACTCCTACGAGCAGTACTTC.

This clonotype has a count of ten or more. V and J are TRBV28 and TRBJ2-7, with D maybe TRBD1 (6 bases). This CDR3 region has 12 residues. The V gene lost 4 bases and the J gene lost 5 bases, with 9 bases spanning the gap. Germline CDR1 reads MDHEN; CDR2 reads SYDVKM. The CDR3 DNA follows: TGTGCCAGCAGTTGGGGGCGCGACGAGCAGTACTTC. It specifies CASSWGRDEQYF.

This clonotype came up many times. This chain joins TRBV4-3 and TRBJ1-4; D ambiguous. The CDR3 contains 13 residues. V dropped 3 bases and J dropped 5 bases, with 7 bases sitting between them. Germline-derived CDR1 and CDR2 are LGHNA and YSLEER. CDR3 amino acids: CASSHAPNEKLFF. In DNA, the CDR3 is TGCGCCAGCAGCCATGCTCCAAATGAAAAACTGTTTTTT.

V is TRBV20-1 and J is TRBJ2-3, with TRBD2 matching 12 bases. Germline values: CDR1 DFQATT, CDR2 SNEGSKA (reference sequence). The J segment lost 3 bases and the V segment lost 4 bases, leaving 8 bases of the junction unmatched. This CDR3 has 16 amino acids. The CDR3 sequence: CSAISGLAGGTDTQYF. The CDR3 DNA is TGCAGTGCTATTTCGGGACTAGCGGGTGGGACAGATACGCAGTATTTT.

This clonotype has ten or more counts. The gene calls are TRBV11-2 and TRBJ2-3; 9 positions agree with TRBD1. The V segment lost 3 bases and the J segment 0 bases; nucleotides outside the gene matches: 10. CDR1 SGHAT and CDR2 FQNNGV come from the germline V gene. The CDR3 is 18 residues long. CDR3 sequence: CASSLTDRGSFSTDTQYF. CDR3 bases: TGTGCCAGCAGCTTGACCGACAGGGGGTCGTTTAGCACAGATACGCAGTATTTT.

As to this clonotype: Compared with germline, one end of the junction differs, possibly owing to a read error. The chain joins TRBV6-2 or TRBV6-3 to TRBJ2-7; 10 bases align to TRBD2. The germline V gene encodes CDR1 MNHEY and CDR2 SVGEGT. The CDR3 consists of 17 residues. The CDR3 here is CASSYSVLAGDAYDQYF. CDR3 DNA sequence: TGTGCCAGCAGTTACTCAGTCCTAGCGGGAGATGCATACGACCAGTACTTC.

In its sample, this clonotype was seen many times. The chain has TRBV12-3 or TRBV12-4 and TRBJ2-7; D is unresolved. V lost 4 bases to trimming and J lost 5 bases, with 9 bases between them. The CDR3 covers 12 residues. CDR3: CASSSVGDEQYF. CDR3 nucleotides: TGTGCCAGCAGTTCTGTCGGTGACGAGCAGTACTTC.

In its sample, this clonotype was seen a few times. The chain uses TRBV20-1 and TRBJ1-5; D is undetermined. CDR1 is DFQATT and CDR2 is SNEGSKA in the germline V gene (reference sequence). CDR3 length: 12 residues. V shed 5 bases and J shed 3 bases, with 8 bases lying between them. CDR3 DNA: TGCAGTGCTCCACCTTACAATCAGCCCCAGCATTTT. Protein: CSAPPYNQPQHF.

This clonotype has at least ten counts. The chain carries TRBV28 and TRBJ2-5, with 9 bases lining up with TRBD1. Germline V gene lookup returns CDR1 MDHEN and CDR2 SYDVKM. The CDR3 is made up of 16 amino acids. The J segment lost 4 bases and the V segment lost 6 bases, leaving 12 bases of the junction unmatched. The CDR3 here is CASRTDSGTGIETQYF. The CDR3 DNA sequence: TGTGCCAGCAGAACCGACTCCGGGACAGGGATAGAGACCCAGTACTTC.

The chain recombines TRBV4-1 with TRBJ2-7; 8 nucleotides agree with TRBD2. Looked up from germline, CDR1 is MGHRA and CDR2 is YSYEKL. The CDR3 loop spans 18 amino acids. Losses at the gene ends were 2 bases for V and 0 bases for J; bases not matched to a gene: 12. The chain's CDR3 is CASSQPRLAPHPSYEQYF. In DNA form, the CDR3 reads TGCGCCAGCAGCCAACCTAGACTAGCGCCCCATCCCTCCTACGAGCAGTACTTC.

This clonotype was seen a few times. The chain combines TRBV20-1 with TRBJ2-5; a possible D gene is TRBD2 (7 bases). Germline V gene data show CDR1 as DFQATT and CDR2 as SNEGSKA (reference sequence). CDR3 size: 12 residues. The DNA for the CDR3 is TGCGGGGGGGCTGGGTACCAAGAGACCCAGTACTTC. Encoded protein: CGGAGYQETQYF.

The table lists this clonotype with many counts. This rearrangement joins TRBV28 to TRBJ1-5; 8 bases fit TRBD1. V lost 5 bases, J lost 9 bases, and 21 bases stayed unmatched. The CDR3 consists of 18 residues. Germline CDR1 reads MDHEN; CDR2 reads SYDVKM. The chain's CDR3 is CASSILRLDRATFWPQHF. In DNA, the CDR3 is TGTGCCAGCAGTATCCTCAGGCTGGACAGGGCGACCTTCTGGCCCCAGCATTTT.

This clonotype was observed at least ten times. CDR3 sequence reads: CASSPRVFPKGYTF. In DNA form, the CDR3 reads TGTGCCAGCAGCCCCAGAGTTTTCCCCAAGGGCTACACCTTC. The genes are TRBV13 and TRBJ1-2, with unresolved D. The V and J ends lost 5 bases and 8 bases respectively, with 18 bases between them. There are 14 residues in the CDR3. In germline, CDR1 is PRHDT, CDR2 FYEKMQ (reference sequence).

In this sample, this clonotype turned up many times. The gene calls are TRBV28 and TRBJ2-1; TRBD1 aligns across 8 bases. The J segment lost 8 bases and the V segment lost 7 bases, leaving 10 bases of the junction unmatched. The CDR3 extends over 14 amino acids. Germline CDR1 is MDHEN and CDR2 is SYDVKM. The CDR3: CASMTTGEADEQFF. In nucleotides, the CDR3 is TGTGCCAGCATGACGACAGGGGAGGCCGATGAGCAGTTCTTC.

The sample holds many counts of this clonotype. The V gene is TRBV6-1, the J gene TRBJ1-5; 7 nucleotides line up with TRBD1. The germline CDR1 and CDR2 sequences are MNHNS and SASEGT. V was pared by 5 bases and J by 0 bases, with 10 bases of the junction left unmatched. The CDR3 consists of 17 residues. The CDR3 region is CASSHRGDSYSNQPQHF. CDR3 nucleotides: TGTGCCAGCAGTCACCGGGGGGACAGTTATAGCAATCAGCCCCAGCATTTT.

In its sample, this clonotype was seen many times. The V and J genes are TRBV7-2 and TRBJ2-2; 7 bases agree with TRBD2. Germline-derived CDR1 and CDR2 are SGHTA and FQGNSA. V was clipped by 3 bases and J by 0 bases; unmatched bases: 1. CDR3 length equals 15 residues. This CDR3 is CASSLRETNTGELFF. As DNA, the CDR3 is TGTGCCAGCAGCTTGCGGGAGACGAACACCGGGGAGCTGTTTTTT.